The 15 T cell receptor beta chains listed next were all sequenced from one sample in a study of Ad26.COV2.S vaccination and SARS-CoV-2 variants. Treatment indicated: some 20 received Ad26.COV2.S at low or high dose, single or two shots; 5 received placebo; per-sample allocation not given. After the first vaccine or placebo injection, samples were drawn on day 63. Using immunoSEQ multiplex PCR, the repertoire was profiled, and TCRdb retains in-frame clones only, with some absent. This table holds about 460,000 clones, roughly nine tenths found once. Sequenced here: peripheral blood, sampled in a trial of Ad26.COV2.S vaccine versus placebo. The receptor set was obtained from a person between 18 and 65 years old who received the Ad26.COV2.S COVID-19 vaccine or a placebo.

This clone has a single count. This sample also contains other DNA sequences that code for the same CDR3. The chain joins TRBV2 to TRBJ2-5, with D possibly being TRBD2 (5 bases). CDR1 is SNHLY, CDR2 FYNNEI, per germline. Trimming removed 3 bases at V and 4 bases at J, with 6 bases between. This CDR3 spans 12 amino acids. CDR3 bases: TGTGCCAGCAGTGATCGGGGAGAGACCCAGTACTTC. Translation: CASSDRGETQYF.

Concerning this clone itself: Other nucleotide sequences in the sample specify the same CDR3. This rearrangement joins TRBV18 to TRBJ1-2; no clear D gene. This CDR3 has 13 residues. V lost 6 bases, J lost 3 bases, and 11 bases lay in between. From germline, CDR1 is KGHSH and CDR2 LQKENI. The CDR3 DNA reads TGTGCCAGCTCGCCGGACGGAGACTATGGCTACACCTTC. Translation: CASSPDGDYGYTF.

The gene calls are TRBV11-2 and TRBJ1-1; D is ambiguous. Trimming pared 3 bases from V and 6 bases from J, leaving 8 bases between. Germline values: CDR1 SGHAT, CDR2 FQNNGV. The CDR3 runs to 12 residues. CDR3 nucleotide sequence: TGTGCCAGCAGCTTTCGAATCTCTGAAGCTTTCTTT. It encodes CASSFRISEAFF.

This chain joins TRBV21-1 and TRBJ2-1. TRBV21-1 corresponds to a pseudogene. This CDR3 spans 16 amino acids. CDR3 sequence (DNA): TGTGCCAGCAGCAAAGTACCAGCTTTGGTCCACAATGAGCAGTTCTTC. Translated, it gives CASSKVPALVHNEQFF.

The chain links TRBV27 to TRBJ2-7; no clear D. CDR1 and CDR2 from the germline V gene are MNHEY and SMNVEV (reference sequence). Trimming pared 5 bases from V and 5 bases from J, leaving 13 bases between. This CDR3 is built from 13 residues. CDR3 coding DNA: TGTGCCAGCAGTCCCACGGATGCACACGAGCAGTACTTC. This encodes CASSPTDAHEQYF.

This chain's CDR3 is CASSFLGPSETQYF. The DNA for the CDR3 is TGCGCCAGCAGCTTCTTAGGTCCAAGTGAGACCCAGTACTTC. The chain links TRBV5-1 to TRBJ2-5, with D unresolved. The V gene lost 2 bases and the J gene lost 5 bases, with 13 bases spanning the gap. In germline, CDR1 is SGHRS, CDR2 YFSETQ. CDR3 length: 14 residues.

The rearrangement uses TRBV2 and TRBJ1-1, with D tentatively TRBD1 (5 bases). The CDR3 length is 15 residues. The germline CDR1 and CDR2 sequences are SNHLY and FYNNEI. V lost 4 bases, J lost 4 bases, and 16 bases lay in between. The CDR3 DNA is TGTGCCAGCAGTGGACGTCGGGGGGGAGTCACTGAAGCTTTCTTT. Its translation is CASSGRRGGVTEAFF.

The chain uses TRBV6-5 and TRBJ2-7; D is unclear. The V gene's germline CDR1 is MNHEY and CDR2 SVGAGI. The CDR3 runs to 15 residues. Trimming pared 3 bases from V and 0 bases from J, leaving 12 bases between. CDR3 DNA: TGTGCCAGCAGTTATCGAGGTATCAGCTCCTACGAGCAGTACTTC. Encoded protein: CASSYRGISSYEQYF.

The chain links TRBV30 to TRBJ2-1, with D uncertain. The CDR3 consists of 15 residues. Germline CDR1 and CDR2: GTSNPN and SVGIG (reference sequence). Trimming cost V 0 bases and J 0 bases, with 9 bases left between them. In nucleotides, the CDR3 is TGTGCCTGGAGTGTTGTACAGAGCTCCTACAATGAGCAGTTCTTC. Amino acids: CAWSVVQSSYNEQFF.

The rearrangement uses TRBV14 and TRBJ2-1; D tentatively reads TRBD1 or TRBD2 (5 bases each). The CDR3 is 16 amino acids. Per the germline V gene, CDR1 is SGHDN and CDR2 is FVKESK. Trimming left V 6 bases short and J 4 bases short, with 19 bases between. CDR3 in amino acids: CASSHDRDRVYNEQFF. The CDR3 DNA follows: TGTGCCAGCAGTCACGACCGGGACCGAGTTTACAATGAGCAGTTCTTC.

The chain uses TRBV15 and TRBJ1-1; 8 positions agree with TRBD1. The CDR3 has 15 residues. V trimming: 5 bases; J trimming: 3 bases; junction bases outside the gene matches: 8. The germline V gene encodes CDR1 LNHNV and CDR2 YYDKDF (reference sequence). CDR3 sequence reads: CATSPPTGVHTEAFF. The CDR3 DNA is TGTGCCACCAGCCCACCGACAGGGGTACACACTGAAGCTTTCTTT.

The V gene is TRBV6-6, the J gene TRBJ2-2; D unresolved. Trimming stripped 8 bases from V and 6 bases from J, with 7 bases between. CDR1 and CDR2 (germline): MNHNY, SVGAGI (reference sequence). This CDR3 has 11 amino acids. The CDR3 here is CASVRSGELFF. CDR3 sequence (DNA): TGTGCCAGCGTTAGATCCGGGGAGCTGTTTTTT.

This clone was counted a single time. The J gene is TRBJ1-1, the V gene TRBV2; no clear D gene. Trimming removed 5 bases from V and 4 bases from J, with 8 bases in between. Germline loops: CDR1 SNHLY, CDR2 FYNNEI. The CDR3 loop spans 12 amino acids. The CDR3, as DNA: TGTGCCAGCAGTCAAGGGTTCACTGAAGCTTTCTTT. This encodes CASSQGFTEAFF.

This chain joins TRBV6-1 and TRBJ2-7; TRBD2 might be the D (7 bases). V lost 2 bases to trimming and J lost 6 bases, with 23 bases between them. CDR1 is MNHNS, CDR2 SASEGT, per germline. This CDR3 is 17 amino acids long. In DNA form, the CDR3 reads TGTGCCAGCAGTGAACGGACCTCAATTCTGGGGGGGGCCGAGCAGTACTTC. Amino acid sequence: CASSERTSILGGAEQYF.

The rearrangement links TRBV28 to TRBJ2-7, with TRBD1 matching 9 bases. CDR1 is MDHEN, CDR2 SYDVKM, per germline. The V gene end was trimmed by 9 bases and the J gene end by 6 bases; junction bases not matched to a gene: 9. The CDR3 spans 13 residues. The CDR3 DNA follows: TGTGCCAGTAACCGGGACAGGGCTGGCGAGCAGTACTTC. Its translation: CASNRDRAGEQYF.